The next 29 T cell receptor beta chains were all read from a single sample in a study of human T cells and chemical hapten exposure. TCRdb independently ran MiXCR on the RACE reads; one entry per CDR3 protein. The sample contains approximately 320,000 distinct CDR3 sequences, approximately 5.8% of which appear only once. Time point denoted: pre-sensitization, week 0. As for treatment: therapeutic diphenylcyclopropenone sensitization with weekly scalp DPC. The sample here was whole blood, taken in connection with sensitization to the hapten diphenylcyclopropenone (DPC). The receptors come from a woman aged 18-29 years with alopecia areata. Some clones in this sample may be carry-over from other donors' samples.

This clonotype was counted ten times or more. In DNA, the CDR3 is TGTGCCAGCAGCTTACCAGGAGATGAGCAGTTCTTC. It specifies CASSLPGDEQFF. V and J are TRBV7-9 and TRBJ2-1; D is uncertain. The CDR3 spans 12 residues. Trimming cost V 2 bases and J 8 bases, with 7 bases left between them. Per the germline V gene, CDR1 is SEHNR and CDR2 is FQNEAQ (reference sequence).

V usage is TRBV28 and J usage is TRBJ2-7; D remains ambiguous. The CDR3 loop spans 13 amino acids. Germline lookup yields CDR1 MDHEN and CDR2 SYDVKM. With 9 bases removed from V and 0 bases from J, the gap between germline ends came to 12 bases. The CDR3 DNA reads TGTGCCAGTATGAGGAGCGACTCCTACGAGCAGTACTTC. It yields the protein CASMRSDSYEQYF.

This clonotype was seen a handful of times. The chain recombines TRBV20-1 with TRBJ1-5; the match to TRBD1 covers 12 bases. The V gene's germline CDR1 is DFQATT and CDR2 SNEGSKA (reference sequence). The CDR3 is made up of 15 amino acids. J gave up 3 bases and V 6 bases, and 6 bases lay outside the gene matches. CDR3 coding DNA: TGCAGTGCCTACGGGACAGGGGGCCTCAATCAGCCCCAGCATTTT. Amino acid sequence: CSAYGTGGLNQPQHF.

In this sample, this clonotype turned up many times. This chain joins TRBV9 and TRBJ2-7; D uncertain. The CDR3 sequence is 14 residues long. Trimming pared 4 bases from V and 1 base from J, leaving 12 bases between. CDR1 SGDLS and CDR2 YYNGEE come from the germline V gene. The CDR3 DNA reads TGTGCCAGCAGCCCTCAGACTGTATCCTACGAGCAGTACTTC. This codes for CASSPQTVSYEQYF.

This clonotype showed up just a few times. The chain employs TRBV7-8 and TRBJ1-2, with 7 bases that match TRBD1. The CDR3 loop spans 18 amino acids. The J segment lost 2 bases and the V segment lost 0 bases, leaving 12 bases of the junction unmatched. Germline V gene lookup returns CDR1 SGHVS and CDR2 FQNEAQ. The chain's CDR3 is CASSLALSWTQGNYGYTF. CDR3 bases: TGTGCCAGCAGCTTAGCTCTAAGCTGGACACAGGGGAACTATGGCTACACCTTC. The full variable domain, in which reference TRBV7-8 and TRBJ1-2 provide the parts outside the CDR3, is GAGVSQSPRYKVAKRGQDVALRCDPISGHVSLFWYQQALGQGPEFLTYFQNEAQLDKSGLPSDRFFAERPEGSVSTLKIQRTQQEDSAVYLCASSLALSWTQGNYGYTFGSGTRLTVV.

This clonotype occurred many times. The chain links TRBV4-3 to TRBJ2-2, with D possibly matching TRBD1 (5 bases). There are 16 residues in the CDR3. The germline V gene has CDR1 LGHNA and CDR2 YSLEER. The ends were cut back, 3 bases at V and 1 base at J, with 12 bases in the middle. CDR3 region: CASSHGRTLNTGELFF. CDR3 bases: TGCGCCAGCAGCCATGGACGGACACTGAACACCGGGGAGCTGTTTTTT.

V gene TRBV7-9 combines with J gene TRBJ1-5; D perhaps matches TRBD1 (6 bases). V dropped 3 bases and J dropped 6 bases, with 12 bases sitting between them. The CDR3 loop spans 14 amino acids. Germline V gene lookup returns CDR1 SEHNR and CDR2 FQNEAQ (reference sequence). In DNA, the CDR3 is TGTGCCAGCAGCTTCGGGGGCGCTGGTCAGCCCCAGCATTTT. This codes for CASSFGGAGQPQHF. Looking up the rest from reference TRBV7-9 and TRBJ1-5 gives the full variable domain: DTGVSQNPRHKITKRGQNVTFRCDPISEHNRLYWYRQTLGQGPEFLTYFQNEAQLEKSRLLSDRFSAERPKGSFSTLEIQRTEQGDSAMYLCASSFGGAGQPQHFGDGTRLSIL.

This chain connects TRBV7-2 to TRBJ2-3; no reliable D call. V was pared by 2 bases and J by 2 bases, with 11 bases between. This CDR3 spans 15 amino acids. Germline CDR1 reads SGHTA; CDR2 reads FQGNSA. This chain's CDR3 is CASSLSSWVTDTQYF. CDR3 DNA: TGTGCCAGCAGCTTATCCTCTTGGGTCACAGATACGCAGTATTTT. Full variable domain (outside the CDR3, taken from reference TRBV7-2 and TRBJ2-3): GAGVSQSPSNKVTEKGKDVELRCDPISGHTALYWYRQSLGQGLEFLIYFQGNSAPDKSGLPSDRFSAERTGGSVSTLTIQRTQQEDSAVYLCASSLSSWVTDTQYFGPGTRLTVL.

Only a few counts were recorded for this clonotype. The CDR3 sequence is CASSPPFNEKLFF. The CDR3 DNA sequence: TGTGCCAGCAGCCCCCCCTTTAATGAAAAACTGTTTTTT. The chain joins TRBV28 to TRBJ1-4; the D is unclear. The germline CDR1 and CDR2 sequences are MDHEN and SYDVKM. The CDR3 totals 13 residues. Between the trimmed V and J ends, which lost 6 bases and 4 bases, there was a span of 9 bases.

This clonotype has a handful of counts. The rearrangement uses TRBV6-5 and TRBJ1-5; 8 bases align to TRBD1. The V gene's germline CDR1 is MNHEY and CDR2 SVGAGI. This CDR3 region has 13 residues. J lost 7 bases, V lost 6 bases, and 5 bases had no gene match. The CDR3 DNA reads as TGTGCCAGCAGACGGACAGGGCAACAGCCCCAGCATTTT. The encoded protein is CASRRTGQQPQHF.

The chain links TRBV20-1 to TRBJ2-3, with 13 bases lining up with TRBD2. From germline, CDR1 is DFQATT and CDR2 SNEGSKA (reference sequence). This CDR3 region has 16 residues. The ends lost 3 bases at V and 2 bases at J; junction bases unmatched: 5. The CDR3 nucleotides are TGCAGTGCTAGTGAAGGACTAGCGGGGGTCACAGATACGCAGTATTTT. Protein product: CSASEGLAGVTDTQYF.

This clonotype has a handful of counts. The chain couples TRBV20-1 to TRBJ2-1; the D is unclear. This CDR3 has 18 amino acids. V was cut by 0 bases and J by 6 bases, with 24 bases left in between. Germline assignment: CDR1 DFQATT and CDR2 SNEGSKA (reference sequence). The CDR3 DNA reads TGCAGTGCTAGAGATCGGCTCCCTGAGAGTGTGGGGTCCAATGAGCAGTTCTTC. Translation: CSARDRLPESVGSNEQFF.

Ten or more counts support this clonotype. The chain uses TRBV4-1 and TRBJ2-1, with a possible D match to TRBD2 (6 bases). Trimming took off 1 base at V and 9 bases at J, with 25 bases between the two ends. This CDR3 region has 18 residues. The V gene's germline CDR1 is MGHRA and CDR2 YSYEKL. CDR3 residues: CASSQGRGSSPAFGEQFF. CDR3 coding DNA: TGCGCCAGCAGCCAAGGGAGGGGATCTAGCCCAGCCTTTGGTGAGCAGTTCTTC.

This clonotype appeared a few times. The rearrangement links TRBV7-9 to TRBJ1-6, with D unresolved. CDR3 length equals 11 residues. V dropped 5 bases and J dropped 13 bases, with 9 bases sitting between them. CDR1 is SEHNR and CDR2 is FQNEAQ in the germline V gene (reference sequence). The chain's CDR3 is CASSPPSPLHF. The CDR3 nucleotides are TGTGCCAGCAGCCCCCCGTCGCCCCTCCACTTT.

In this sample, this clonotype turned up a few times. The chain carries TRBV4-3 and TRBJ2-7; D unresolved. This CDR3 spans 14 amino acids. The germline V gene encodes CDR1 LGHNA and CDR2 YSLEER. The V end lost 1 base, the J end lost 2 bases, and 9 bases lay between the germline ends. CDR3 sequence: CASSQARGPYEQYF. CDR3 nucleotide sequence: TGCGCCAGCAGCCAAGCCCGAGGCCCCTACGAGCAGTACTTC.

This clonotype was seen a few times. V gene TRBV10-3 combines with J gene TRBJ2-1; no definite D call. The V end lost 3 bases, the J end lost 5 bases, and 5 bases lay between the germline ends. This CDR3 has 12 residues. CDR1 and CDR2 (germline): ENHRY, SYGVKD. As DNA, the CDR3 is TGTGCCATCAGTGAAGGTAACAATGAGCAGTTCTTC. Translating it yields CAISEGNNEQFF.

This clonotype was counted between two and nine times. The V gene is TRBV15, the J gene TRBJ1-4, with D possibly being TRBD1 (6 bases). Looked up from germline, CDR1 is LNHNV and CDR2 is YYDKDF (reference sequence). CDR3 length: 14 amino acids. The V end was cut by 0 bases, the J end by 7 bases, with 9 bases between. The CDR3 sequence is CATSRDRGGEKLFF. CDR3 nucleotide sequence: TGTGCCACCAGCAGAGACAGGGGAGGTGAAAAACTGTTTTTT. Variable domain in full (rest from reference TRBV15 and TRBJ1-4): DAMVIQNPRYQVTQFGKPVTLSCSQTLNHNVMYWYQQKSSQAPKLLFHYYDKDFNNEADTPDNFQSRRPNTSFCFLDIRSPGLGDTAMYLCATSRDRGGEKLFFGSGTQLSVL.

This clonotype was counted many times. The CDR3 bases are TGTGCCACCAGCACGGGATCTGGAGATACGCAGTATTTT. As protein: CATSTGSGDTQYF. The genes are TRBV15 and TRBJ2-3; weak D call: TRBD2 (5 bases). CDR1 LNHNV and CDR2 YYDKDF come from the germline V gene (reference sequence). The CDR3 consists of 13 residues. Trimming removed 4 bases at V and 5 bases at J, with 10 bases between.

The CDR3 region has the DNA TGTGCCAGCAGCTTAGTTTCCCTCCAAGGACGGGGTGAGCAGTTCTTC. It yields the protein CASSLVSLQGRGEQFF. The V and J genes are TRBV7-2 and TRBJ2-1, with a possible D match to TRBD2 (5 bases). The CDR3 length is 16 residues. The germline V gene has CDR1 SGHTA and CDR2 FQGNSA. V was cut by 1 base and J by 9 bases, with 19 bases left in between.

This sequence joins TRBV3-1 and TRBJ1-5, with 7 bases that match TRBD1. CDR3 size: 17 residues. Germline CDR1 LGHDT, CDR2 YNNKEL (reference sequence). V was pared by 1 base and J by 7 bases, with 13 bases of the junction left unmatched. The CDR3: CASSQGAAGGGGQPQHF. In DNA, the CDR3 is TGTGCCAGCAGCCAAGGGGCTGCAGGGGGAGGCGGACAGCCCCAGCATTTT.

This clonotype was detected ten times or more. The V gene is TRBV9, the J gene TRBJ1-3, with 10 bases matching TRBD1. The CDR3 runs to 15 residues. CDR1 is SGDLS, CDR2 YYNGEE, per germline. V was pared by 2 bases and J by 2 bases, with 1 base of the junction left unmatched. In DNA form, the CDR3 reads TGTGCCAGCAGCGTGGGACAGGGGACTGGAAACACCATATATTTT. Amino acids: CASSVGQGTGNTIYF.

This clonotype was counted ten times or more. The CDR3, as DNA: TGTGCCAGCAGGTCGCGTGGCAGGGTTGGCGGCTACACCTTC. Amino acid sequence: CASRSRGRVGGYTF. The rearrangement links TRBV12-3 or TRBV12-4 to TRBJ1-2; perhaps TRBD1 as D (5 bases). This CDR3 is 14 amino acids long. V lost 6 bases to trimming and J lost 8 bases, with 19 bases between them.

This clonotype has just a few counts. V and J are TRBV6-1 and TRBJ1-1, with 8 positions matching TRBD1. Germline assignment: CDR1 MNHNS and CDR2 SASEGT. This CDR3 is 15 amino acids long. The ends lost 7 bases at V and 0 bases at J; junction bases unmatched: 7. CDR3 bases: TGTGCCAGCAAATCGAGGACAGGGCTGAACACTGAAGCTTTCTTT. Amino acid sequence: CASKSRTGLNTEAFF.

The table lists this clonotype with many counts. V gene TRBV2 combines with J gene TRBJ2-3; either TRBD1 or TRBD2 may fit D (5 bases each). V lost 8 bases and J lost 2, with 14 bases in between. The CDR3 runs to 14 residues. Germline V gives CDR1 SNHLY, CDR2 FYNNEI. CDR3 region: CASDRRDLTDTQYF. The CDR3 bases are TGTGCCAGCGATCGCCGGGACCTCACAGATACGCAGTATTTT.

The table lists this clonotype with a few counts. The CDR3 nucleotides are TGTGCCACCCGAATCCAGGCCTATGGCTACACCTTC. This encodes CATRIQAYGYTF. The chain uses TRBV28 and TRBJ1-2; D is ambiguous. The CDR3 is made up of 12 amino acids. In germline, CDR1 is MDHEN, CDR2 SYDVKM. The V gene lost 10 bases and the J gene lost 4 bases, with 13 bases spanning the gap.

The chain recombines TRBV27 with TRBJ2-2, with D perhaps matching TRBD1 (5 bases). V lost 4 bases, J lost 3 bases, and 15 bases lay in between. Germline V lookup: CDR1 MNHEY, CDR2 SMNVEV (reference sequence). CDR3 length: 16 amino acids. CDR3 nucleotide sequence: TGTGCCAGCAGTTCCTTGACAGTCGCAGACACCGGGGAGCTGTTTTTT. It encodes CASSSLTVADTGELFF.

Only a few counts were recorded for this clonotype. CDR3 nucleotide sequence: TGTGCCAGCAGTTCCTCGGCGGGGGCTTCCTACGAGCAGTACTTC. It is translated as CASSSSAGASYEQYF. The V and J genes are TRBV6-6 and TRBJ2-7; the D gene is possibly TRBD2 (7 bases). Germline V lookup: CDR1 MNHNY, CDR2 SVGAGI (reference sequence). The CDR3 loop spans 15 amino acids. V dropped 4 bases and J dropped 1 base, with 14 bases sitting between them.

This clonotype was recorded many times. The chain links TRBV4-3 to TRBJ2-1, with 11 positions matching TRBD2. With 4 bases clipped from V and 7 bases from J, the junction kept 3 bases outside the gene matches. This CDR3 has 14 residues. CDR1 and CDR2 from the germline V gene are LGHNA and YSLEER. The CDR3 DNA reads as TGCGCCAGCAGCCGAACTAGCGGGGGTAATGAGCAGTTCTTC. It is translated as CASSRTSGGNEQFF.

The DNA of the CDR3 is TGTGCCAGCAGCTTAAAACTAGCTATACATACGCAGTATTTT. Translated, it gives CASSLKLAIHTQYF. This sequence joins TRBV7-8 and TRBJ2-3; maybe TRBD2 (6 bases). The CDR3 has 14 amino acids. Germline V lookup: CDR1 SGHVS, CDR2 FQNEAQ. Trimming cost V 2 bases and J 7 bases, with 13 bases left between them.